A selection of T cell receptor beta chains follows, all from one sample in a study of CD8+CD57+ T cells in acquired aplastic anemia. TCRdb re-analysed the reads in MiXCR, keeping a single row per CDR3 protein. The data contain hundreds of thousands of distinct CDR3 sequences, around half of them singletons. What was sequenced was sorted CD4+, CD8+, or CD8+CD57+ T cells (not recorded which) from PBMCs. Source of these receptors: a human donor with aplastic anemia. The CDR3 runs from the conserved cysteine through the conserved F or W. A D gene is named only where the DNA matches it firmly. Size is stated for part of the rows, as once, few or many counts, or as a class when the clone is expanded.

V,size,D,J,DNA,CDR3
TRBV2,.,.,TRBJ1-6,TGTGCCGGGACCCGAGACAGCCCAGATAATTCACCCCTCCACTTT,CAGTRDSPDNSPLHF
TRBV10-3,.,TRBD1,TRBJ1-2,TGTGCCATCAGTGAGCGAGGGGGACAGGGGCACTATGGCCACGCCTTC,CAISERGGQGHYGHAF
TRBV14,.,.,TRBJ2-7,TGTGCCAGCAGCCAAGCCAATAAGGGACACAAGCAGTACTTC,CASSQANKGHKQYF
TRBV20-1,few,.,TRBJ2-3,TGCAGTGCTCGGGACTCGAACACAGATACGCAGTATTTT,CSARDSNTDTQYF
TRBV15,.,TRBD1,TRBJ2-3,TGTGCCACCGGGACAGTAGATAGCACAGATACGCAGTATTTT,CATGTVDSTDTQYF
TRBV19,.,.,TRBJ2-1,TGTGCCAGTAGTATTTCAACAGGTCGGACCTACAATGAGCAGTTCTTC,CASSISTGRTYNEQFF
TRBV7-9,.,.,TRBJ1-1,TGTGCCAGCAGCTTAAAAGGGGAGGCTTTCTTT,CASSLKGEAFF
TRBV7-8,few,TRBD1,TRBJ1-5,TGTGCCAGCACGAAGGACAGGGACTATAGCAATCAGCCCCAGCATTTT,CASTKDRDYSNQPQHF
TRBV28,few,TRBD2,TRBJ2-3,TGTGCCAGCAGTTTATTAGCGGGAGGGCCAGATACGCAGTATTTT,CASSLLAGGPDTQYF
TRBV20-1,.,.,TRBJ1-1,TGCAGTGTTAGGACAGCCAGGGGAGTGAACACTGAAGCTTTCTTT,CSVRTARGVNTEAFF
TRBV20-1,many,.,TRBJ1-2,TGCAGTGCTAGAGGTTCGACATCCGCGGGTGGCTACACCTTC,CSARGSTSAGGYTF
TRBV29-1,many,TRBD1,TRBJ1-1,TGCAGCGTTGGGTACAGGGGGGAGACTGAAGCTTTCTTT,CSVGYRGETEAFF
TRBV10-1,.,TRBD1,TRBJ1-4,TGCGCCAGCAGTGAGTCGACAGGGGGCCATCCAACTAATGAAAAACTGTTTTTT,CASSESTGGHPTNEKLFF
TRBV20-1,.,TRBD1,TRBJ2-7,TGCAGTGCCTACAGACAGGGCTACGAGCAGTACTTC,CSAYRQGYEQYF
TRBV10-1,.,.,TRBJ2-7,TGCGCCAGCAGTGAGTCGACCGGGTGGCACGAGCAGTACTTC,CASSESTGWHEQYF
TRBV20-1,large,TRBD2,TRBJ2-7,TGCAGTGCTAGAGACCCCTCGACTAGCGGGAGGGAGAGGTACGAGCAGTACTTC,CSARDPSTSGRERYEQYF
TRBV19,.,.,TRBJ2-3,TGTGCCAGTAGTACTTACCGACTAGTCTTTAGCACAGATACGCAGTATTTT,CASSTYRLVFSTDTQYF
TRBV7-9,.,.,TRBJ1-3,TGTGCCAGCAGCCAGGGGTCGGGGAGTTCTGGAAACACCATATATTTT,CASSQGSGSSGNTIYF
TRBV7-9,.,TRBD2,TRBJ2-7,TGTGCCAGCAGCTTAGCGAGTTGGACTAGCTTTCTCGAGCAGTACTTC,CASSLASWTSFLEQYF
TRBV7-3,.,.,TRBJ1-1,TGTGCCAGCAGCTTAGTAGGGCAGGCCGGGGGGAGGACTGAAGCTTTCTTT,CASSLVGQAGGRTEAFF
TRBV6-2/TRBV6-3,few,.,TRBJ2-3,TGTGCCAGCAGTTATATACTAGATATAGATACGCAGTATTTT,CASSYILDIDTQYF
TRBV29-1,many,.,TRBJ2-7,TGCAGCGTTGAAGATTCGGCAGGGGATCGCTACGAGCAGTACTTC,CSVEDSAGDRYEQYF
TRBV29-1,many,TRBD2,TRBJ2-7,TGCAGCGTTGTTAGCGGGAGTAACTACGAGCAATACTTC,CSVVSGSNYEQYF
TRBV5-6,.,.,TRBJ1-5,TGTGCCAGCAGCTTGACAGCCAGCGGCCAGCCCCAGCATTTT,CASSLTASGQPQHF
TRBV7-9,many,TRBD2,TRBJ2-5,TGTGCCAGCAAGAAGGGACTAGCGCCTCAAGAGACCCAGTACTTC,CASKKGLAPQETQYF
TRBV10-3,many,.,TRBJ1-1,TGTGCCATCAGTGAGTGGAGGGTTCGACTCACTGAAGCTTTCTTT,CAISEWRVRLTEAFF
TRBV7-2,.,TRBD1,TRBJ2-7,TGTGCCAGCAGCGTAGGACAGGGGAGCGAGCAGTACTTC,CASSVGQGSEQYF
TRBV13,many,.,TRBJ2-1,TGTGCCAGCAGCTCCAGGGACCTCCCTGGAAATGAGCAGTTCTTC,CASSSRDLPGNEQFF
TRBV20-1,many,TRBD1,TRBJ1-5,TGCAGTGCTAGAGCACCAGGGACAGTCAATAGCAATCAGCCCCAGCATTTT,CSARAPGTVNSNQPQHF
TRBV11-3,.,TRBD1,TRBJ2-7,TGTGCCAGCAGCTTAGAGGGCAGGGGGCTCAAGTACGAGCAGTACTTC,CASSLEGRGLKYEQYF
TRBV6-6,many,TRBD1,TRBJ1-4,TGTGCCAGCAGTCCACAGGGGTATAGTGAAAAACTGTTTTTT,CASSPQGYSEKLFF
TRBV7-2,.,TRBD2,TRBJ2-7,TGTGCCAGCAGCCGTAGCGGGGACTCCTACGAGCAGTACTTC,CASSRSGDSYEQYF
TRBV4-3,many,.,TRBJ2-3,TGCGCCAGCAGCCAAGTAAGAGGGGAAGGTGCAGATACGCAGTATTTT,CASSQVRGEGADTQYF
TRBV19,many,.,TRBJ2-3,TGTGCCAGTAGCGCCCTGGGACCGATTACCTCCCGACCGAGCACAGATACGCAGTATTTT,CASSALGPITSRPSTDTQYF
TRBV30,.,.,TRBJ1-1,TGTGCCTGGAGTAGGACGGGGAACACTGAAGCTTTCTTT,CAWSRTGNTEAFF
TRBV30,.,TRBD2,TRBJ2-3,TGTGCCTGGAGTGTGGGGGGGGGCACAGATACGCAGTATTTT,CAWSVGGGTDTQYF
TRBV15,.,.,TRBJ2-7,TGTGCCACCAGCCTTGACACTATAAGCGAGCAGTACTTC,CATSLDTISEQYF
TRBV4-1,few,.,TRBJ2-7,TGTGCCAGCAAGGAGGGGGTCGACGAGCAGTACTTC,CASKEGVDEQYF
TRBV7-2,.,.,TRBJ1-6,TGTGCCAGCAGCCCCACAGGATCACCCCTCCACTTT,CASSPTGSPLHF
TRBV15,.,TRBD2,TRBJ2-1,TGTGCCGCCACCAGAGGGACTAGCGGGAGTAATGAGCAGTTCTTC,CAATRGTSGSNEQFF
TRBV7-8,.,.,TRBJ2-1,TGTGCCAGCAGCATAGGGGGGAACACCGACAATGAGCAGTTCTTC,CASSIGGNTDNEQFF
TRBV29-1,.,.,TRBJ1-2,TGCAGCGTAGACCAAAGTGGCTACACCTTC,CSVDQSGYTF
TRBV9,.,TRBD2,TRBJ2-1,TGTGCCAGCAGCCCCCGGACTAGCGGGTCCTACAATGAGCAGTTCTTC,CASSPRTSGSYNEQFF
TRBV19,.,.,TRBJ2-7,TGTGCCAGTAGTATAAATGAAGGCCGCGAGCAGTACTTC,CASSINEGREQYF